The present T cell receptor (beta chain) was sequenced within a study of response to subunit inactivated influenza vaccine. General study findings and limits: With each seasonal influenza vaccination, the authors suggested, few new T cells are recruited.

The table lists this clonotype with a few counts. Its antigen is undetermined. TCRdb independently ran MiXCR on the RT-PCR reads; one entry per CDR3 protein. The data contain approximately 570,000 distinct CDR3 sequences, 7.5% to 8.5% of them singletons. V lost 3 bases, J lost 5 bases, and 10 bases lay in between. Per germline, CDR1 SGHVS and CDR2 FQNEAQ. The CDR3 has 14 residues. The starting material was PBMCs from blood, obtained less than 30 months after vaccination. The rearrangement joins TRBV7-8 to TRBJ1-4, with D unclear. This TCR derives from a man aged 50 to 69 who received an inactivated influenza vaccine. Here the CDR3 DNA reads TGTGCCAGCAGCTTTGGGCAACCCAATGAAAAACTGTTTTTT. As protein: CASSFGQPNEKLFF.